Listed below are T cell receptor beta chains from one sample, sequenced in a study of vaccination and CD4 T cells after COVID-19. Which antigens these TCRs recognize remains unknown. TCRdb reprocessed the PCR reads via MiXCR and lists one record per CDR3 protein. Of some 18,000 distinct CDR3 sequences listed, 45% to 70% are singletons. The specimen sequenced was CD4+ T cells from blood, cultured in vitro. The receptor source for this set is a human donor who had recovered from COVID-19. The CDR3 runs from the conserved cysteine through the conserved F or W. The order of the fields is D gene, clone size, CDR3 length, J gene, V gene, CDR3 DNA, CDR3 protein. D genes are given only for firm matches. For some rows the clone size is stated as once, few or many, or as a class when expanded; others skip it.

.	few	13	TRBJ1-5	TRBV3-1	TGTGCCAGCAGCCAAGATCAGGATCAGCCCCAGCATTTT	CASSQDQDQPQHF
TRBD1	.	14	TRBJ1-1	TRBV10-1	TGCGCCAGCAGTGTGGACAGGCGGAACACTGAAGCTTTCTTT	CASSVDRRNTEAFF
.	.	15	TRBJ1-1	TRBV6-5	TGTGCCAGCAGTTACTCGTCCAGCCTTTACACTGAAGCTTTCTTT	CASSYSSSLYTEAFF
.	.	15	TRBJ2-5	TRBV6-2/TRBV6-3	TGTGCCAGCAGTCAGGGACGGAGGACGAGGGAGACCCAGTACTTC	CASSQGRRTRETQYF
TRBD1	few	17	TRBJ1-5	TRBV6-2/TRBV6-3	TGTGCCAGCAGTTACTCGGGACAGTTTTATAGCAATCAGCCCCAGCATTTT	CASSYSGQFYSNQPQHF
.	few	13	TRBJ1-2	TRBV12-3/TRBV12-4	TGTGCCAGCAGTCCCAATACAGGGAATGGCTACACCTTC	CASSPNTGNGYTF
.	.	12	TRBJ2-1	TRBV20-1	TGCAGTGCTAGACACGGCTACAATGAGCAGTTCTTC	CSARHGYNEQFF
TRBD1	few	15	TRBJ1-1	TRBV12-3/TRBV12-4	TGTGCCAGCATCTTGGGGACAGGGTACGGCACTGAAGCTTTCTTT	CASILGTGYGTEAFF
.	.	14	TRBJ2-2	TRBV7-2	TGTGCCAGCAGCACCACAGTGAACACCGGGGAGCTGTTTTTT	CASSTTVNTGELFF
.	.	13	TRBJ1-5	TRBV12-5	TGTGCTAGTGGGGACAGAAATACTCAGCCCCAGCATTTT	CASGDRNTQPQHF
TRBD2	.	17	TRBJ2-5	TRBV27	TGTGCCAGCAGTACATCTAGACTAGCGGGAGCTTACGAGACCCAGTACTTC	CASSTSRLAGAYETQYF
.	few	14	TRBJ1-3	TRBV10-2	TGCGCCAGCAGTGAGTCAACAGGCGGAAACACCATATATTTT	CASSESTGGNTIYF
.	.	16	TRBJ2-7	TRBV5-8	TGTGCCAGCAGCTTGGCCCCTTCAGGGAACTCCGACGAGCAGTACTTC	CASSLAPSGNSDEQYF
.	.	11	TRBJ1-2	TRBV5-8	TGTGCCAGCAGCTTATTGGGTGGCTACACCTTC	CASSLLGGYTF
.	once	13	TRBJ2-2	TRBV6-4	TGTGCCAGCAGTGAACCAAACACCGGGGAGCTGTTTTTT	CASSEPNTGELFF
TRBD1	.	18	TRBJ1-5	TRBV7-8	TGTGCCAGCAGCTCCCAACCGGGACAGGGGGCTAGCAATCAGCCCCAGCATTTT	CASSSQPGQGASNQPQHF
.	few	11	TRBJ1-2	TRBV20-1	TGCAGCCGGAAAGGGACTTATGGCTACACCTTC	CSRKGTYGYTF
.	.	13	TRBJ2-4	TRBV11-2	TGTGCCAGCAGCCTCGACCAACCAAACATTCAGTACTTC	CASSLDQPNIQYF
TRBD1	few	13	TRBJ2-3	TRBV24-1	TGTGCCACCGAGGGGGCTAGCACAGATACGCAGTATTTT	CATEGASTDTQYF
.	.	14	TRBJ2-2	TRBV20-1	TGCAGTGCTAGAAATGCAGGGAACACCGGGGAGCTGTTTTTT	CSARNAGNTGELFF
TRBD1	.	14	TRBJ2-5	TRBV20-1	TGCAGTGCTAGTCAGGGACAGTCGAGGGGGACCCAGTACTTC	CSASQGQSRGTQYF
.	.	16	TRBJ1-1	TRBV27	TGTGCCAGCAGTTTGCACAGGGTCTCCATGAACACTGAAGCTTTCTTT	CASSLHRVSMNTEAFF
.	few	17	TRBJ1-2	TRBV27	TGTGCCAGCAGTTTGTTAGGGGACCAGGGGAACAACTATGGCTACACCTTC	CASSLLGDQGNNYGYTF
.	few	13	TRBJ1-5	TRBV12-5	TGTGCTAGTGGTTTGCCTCCTAATCAGCCCCAGCATTTT	CASGLPPNQPQHF
TRBD1	.	15	TRBJ2-5	TRBV19	TGTGCCAGTAGTATGCAGGGGGTTTTTCGGGAGACCCAGTACTTC	CASSMQGVFRETQYF
.	few	14	TRBJ2-1	TRBV25-1	TGTGCCAGCAGCTTAGCAGAGTCCTACAATGAGCAGTTCTTC	CASSLAESYNEQFF
.	once	17	TRBJ2-2	TRBV4-1	TGCGCCAGCAGCCAAGAAAAGCGTCAGGGCCGCACCGGGGAGCTGTTTTTT	CASSQEKRQGRTGELFF
.	.	12	TRBJ2-5	TRBV28	TGTGCCAGCTGGGGGAGCGGAGAGACCCAGTACTTC	CASWGSGETQYF
.	once	15	TRBJ1-1	TRBV18	TGTGCCAGCTCACCCCCAGTGGGGGAGGGCACTGAAGCTTTCTTT	CASSPPVGEGTEAFF
.	.	16	TRBJ2-7	TRBV7-8	TGTGCCAGCAGCCGAGGCTTTTTGCCGATCACCCACGAGCAGTACTTC	CASSRGFLPITHEQYF
TRBD2	.	17	TRBJ2-1	TRBV7-2	TGTGCCAGCAGTCGCTTGGCGGGAGAATTCGTTGATAGTGAGCAGTTCTTC	CASSRLAGEFVDSEQFF
.	few	12	TRBJ2-1	TRBV7-2	TGTGCCAGCAGCTTCTTCGGGGATGAGCAGTTCTTC	CASSFFGDEQFF
TRBD1	.	14	TRBJ1-2	TRBV12-3/TRBV12-4	TGTGCCAGCAGTACAGGGGGCGGTAACTATGGCTACACCTTC	CASSTGGGNYGYTF
TRBD1	.	16	TRBJ1-2	TRBV2	TGTGCCAGCAGTGGGACAGGGGTCCCCTCCAACTATGGCTACACCTTC	CASSGTGVPSNYGYTF
.	.	15	TRBJ2-2	TRBV5-1	TGCGCCAGCAGCTTAACGGGGCCGAACACCGGGGAGCTGTTTTTT	CASSLTGPNTGELFF
TRBD1	.	19	TRBJ2-4	TRBV20-1	TGCAGTGCTATTAGCGGTCTGGACAGGGGGCGGAGAGCCAAAAACATTCAGTACTTC	CSAISGLDRGRRAKNIQYF
.	.	17	TRBJ1-1	TRBV6-1	TGTGCCAGCAGTGAAGCGCTTCTTGCGGACTTGAACACTGAAGCTTTCTTT	CASSEALLADLNTEAFF
TRBD1	.	15	TRBJ2-1	TRBV11-3	TGTGCCAGCAGCCCAGGGGGTAGCTCCTACAATGAGCAGTTCTTC	CASSPGGSSYNEQFF
.	few	13	TRBJ1-5	TRBV6-5	TGTGCCAGCAGTTACTTAGGGGATCAGCCCCAGCATTTT	CASSYLGDQPQHF
TRBD1	.	12	TRBJ1-2	TRBV20-1	TGCAGTGCTGAGGGGGCCAACTATGGCTACACCTTC	CSAEGANYGYTF
.	.	12	TRBJ1-6	TRBV27	TGTGCCAGCAGTTTCGCGAGTTCACCCCTCCACTTT	CASSFASSPLHF
TRBD1	.	15	TRBJ2-1	TRBV7-2	TGTGCCAGCAGCGAGGACAGGGCTCGGGACAATGAGCAGTTCTTC	CASSEDRARDNEQFF
.	once	18	TRBJ2-2	TRBV6-5	TGTGCCAGCAGTTACTCGGGCCGCGGGACCTTTAACACCGGGGAGCTGTTTTTT	CASSYSGRGTFNTGELFF
TRBD1	.	14	TRBJ1-1	TRBV6-1	TGTGCCATCACTCTGGACAGGGAGAACACTGAAGCTTTCTTT	CAITLDRENTEAFF
.	.	13	TRBJ1-6	TRBV6-1	TGTGCCAGCAGCGTACAGAGCAATTCACCCCTCCACTTT	CASSVQSNSPLHF
TRBD2	.	15	TRBJ2-3	TRBV28	TGTGCCAGCAGTTTAGCGGGAGTCAGCACAGATACGCAGTATTTT	CASSLAGVSTDTQYF
TRBD1	few	18	TRBJ1-5	TRBV10-1	TGCGCCAGCAGTGAGTCGACCCCCCGACAGGGGCGAAATCAGCCCCAGCATTTT	CASSESTPRQGRNQPQHF
TRBD1	few	13	TRBJ1-2	TRBV27	TGTGCCAGCAGTACTCAGGGGGGGGTTATTTACACCTTC	CASSTQGGVIYTF
.	.	14	TRBJ2-1	TRBV19	TGTGCCAGTAGTATGGGCAGACCCTACAATGAGCAGTTCTTC	CASSMGRPYNEQFF
.	.	11	TRBJ1-2	TRBV11-2	TGTGCCAGCAGCTTCAGGGGTGGCTACACCTTC	CASSFRGGYTF
.	.	16	TRBJ1-6	TRBV20-1	TGCAGTGCTAGAACAAGGGGGAGCTCCTATAATTCACCCCTCCACTTT	CSARTRGSSYNSPLHF
.	.	17	TRBJ2-6	TRBV23-1	TGCGCCAGCAGTCTAGCGGTAAAGAGGCCTGGGGCCAACGTCCTGACTTTC	CASSLAVKRPGANVLTF
.	.	14	TRBJ1-6	TRBV28	TGTGCCACCCTTAGTGTACAGTGGGCTTCACCCCTCCACTTT	CATLSVQWASPLHF
.	.	15	TRBJ1-5	TRBV15	TGTGCCACCAGCAGAGGGGTAGGCGACAATCAGCCCCAGCATTTT	CATSRGVGDNQPQHF
.	few	17	TRBJ2-1	TRBV7-6	TGTGCCAGCAGCTTAGCTCAGGGGCTCAGCTCCTACAATGAGCAGTTCTTC	CASSLAQGLSSYNEQFF
TRBD1	.	14	TRBJ2-5	TRBV19	TGTGCCAGTAGTGTAACAGGGGCCAGGGAGACCCAGTACTTC	CASSVTGARETQYF
.	.	14	TRBJ1-1	TRBV28	TGTGCCAGCAGCATACCCCTCGGGGACACTGAAGCTTTCTTT	CASSIPLGDTEAFF